This TCR beta chain was identified during a study of shared clonotypes between healthy human individuals. Splitting of CD4+ cells produced CD45RA+ naive and CD45RA-negative memory subsets. Several immunoSEQ plates received, in even portions, the genomic DNA of each subset. Only in-frame clones appear in the TCRdb table, and some are missing; sequencing was by immunoSEQ multiplex PCR. The data contain around 2.5 million clones, roughly 93% of them seen just once; the ten biggest clones take up 0.35% to 0.45%. From germline, CDR1 is SGHDT and CDR2 YYEEEE. J gave up 2 bases and V 5 bases, and 8 bases lay outside the gene matches. CDR3 length: 15 residues.

The TCR originated in a man between 18 and 29 years old in good health. Some clones in this sample may be carry-over from other donors' samples. Sequencing used naive CD4+ T cells from PBMCs. The subset is: CD45RA+ positively selected. V usage is TRBV5-6 and J usage is TRBJ2-7; 9 nucleotides agree with TRBD2. DNA of the CDR3: TGTGCCAGCAGGGCCGCTAGCGGGGCACCCTACGAGCAGTACTTC. This gives the protein CASRAASGAPYEQYF.